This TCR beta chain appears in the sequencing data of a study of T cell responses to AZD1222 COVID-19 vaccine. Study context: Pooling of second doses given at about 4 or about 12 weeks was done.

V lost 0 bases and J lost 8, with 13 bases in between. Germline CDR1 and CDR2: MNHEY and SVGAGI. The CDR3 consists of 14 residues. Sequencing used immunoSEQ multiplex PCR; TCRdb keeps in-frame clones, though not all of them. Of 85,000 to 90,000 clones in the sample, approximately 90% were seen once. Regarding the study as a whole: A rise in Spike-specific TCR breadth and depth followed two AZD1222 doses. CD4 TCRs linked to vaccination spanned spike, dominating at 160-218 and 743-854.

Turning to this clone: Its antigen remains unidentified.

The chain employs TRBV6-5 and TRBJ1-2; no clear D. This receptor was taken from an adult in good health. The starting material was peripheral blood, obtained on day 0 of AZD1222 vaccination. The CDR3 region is CASSYSSTRSGYTF. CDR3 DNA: TGTGCCAGCAGTTACTCGAGCACCCGTTCCGGCTACACCTTC.